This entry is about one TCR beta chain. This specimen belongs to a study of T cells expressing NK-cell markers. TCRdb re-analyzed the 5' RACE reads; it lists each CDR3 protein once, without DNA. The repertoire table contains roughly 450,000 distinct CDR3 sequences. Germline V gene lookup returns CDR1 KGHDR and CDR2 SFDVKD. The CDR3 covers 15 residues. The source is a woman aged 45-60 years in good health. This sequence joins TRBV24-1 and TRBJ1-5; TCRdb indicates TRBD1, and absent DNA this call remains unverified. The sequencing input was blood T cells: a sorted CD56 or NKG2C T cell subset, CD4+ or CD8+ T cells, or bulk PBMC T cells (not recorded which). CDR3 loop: CATSTGTAVFGPQHF.